Listed below are T cell receptor beta chains from one sample, sequenced in a study of shared clonotypes between healthy human individuals. The method was immunoSEQ multiplex PCR; TCRdb's version includes in-frame clones alone and lacks a portion of them. Of about 1,900,000 clones in the sample, about 95% were seen once. Sequencing input: naive CD8+ T cells sorted from blood. These receptors came from a man younger than 35 in good health. Each CDR3 is given with its conserved first and last residue. D genes are given only for firm matches. Clone size appears in some rows only: once, few, many, or a class for an expanded clone.

D: NA; J: TRBJ2-3; size: NA; V: TRBV2; CDR3: CASSESAALFYEPTDTQYF; DNA: TGTGCCAGCAGTGAGTCAGCGGCGTTGTTCTATGAGCCCACAGATACGCAGTATTTT
D: TRBD1; J: TRBJ2-1; size: NA; V: TRBV7-6; CDR3: CASSLVVPGQISNEQFF; DNA: TGTGCCAGCAGCTTAGTGGTCCCGGGACAGATTTCCAATGAGCAGTTCTTC
D: NA; J: TRBJ1-1; size: NA; V: TRBV19; CDR3: CASSMGSEGSSNTEAFF; DNA: TGTGCCAGTAGTATGGGGTCTGAGGGGAGTTCGAACACTGAAGCTTTCTTT
D: NA; J: TRBJ2-7; size: few; V: TRBV19; CDR3: CASAAGKPYEQYF; DNA: TGTGCCAGTGCCGCCGGGAAGCCCTACGAGCAGTACTTC
D: NA; J: TRBJ2-5; size: NA; V: TRBV2; CDR3: CAARDFQETQYF; DNA: TGTGCCGCCCGGGACTTCCAAGAGACCCAGTACTTC
D: NA; J: TRBJ2-2; size: NA; V: TRBV10-2; CDR3: CASSEGTGELFF; DNA: TGCGCCAGCAGTGAGGGCACCGGGGAGCTGTTTTTT
D: NA; J: TRBJ2-5; size: NA; V: TRBV5-1; CDR3: CASSLQTSIVAETQYF; DNA: TGCGCCAGCAGCTTACAGACTAGTATCGTCGCAGAGACCCAGTACTTC
D: TRBD2; J: TRBJ2-7; size: NA; V: TRBV9; CDR3: CASSATSGPTYEQYF; DNA: TGTGCCAGCAGCGCCACTAGCGGACCGACCTACGAGCAGTACTTC
D: TRBD1; J: TRBJ1-2; size: once; V: TRBV28; CDR3: CASSLGQERFYGYTF; DNA: TGTGCCAGCAGTTTAGGACAGGAACGTTTCTATGGCTACACCTTC
D: NA; J: TRBJ1-4; size: NA; V: TRBV30; CDR3: CAWSLMRDGSNEKLFF; DNA: TGTGCCTGGAGTCTAATGCGGGACGGCTCTAATGAAAAACTGTTTTTT
D: NA; J: TRBJ1-2; size: NA; V: TRBV10-2; CDR3: CASSEAGGYTF; DNA: TGCGCCAGCAGTGAGGCTGGGGGCTACACCTTC
D: NA; J: TRBJ1-1; size: NA; V: TRBV19; CDR3: CASSTYTEAFF; DNA: TGTGCCAGTAGTACCTACACTGAAGCTTTCTTT
D: TRBD1; J: TRBJ1-2; size: NA; V: TRBV2; CDR3: CASSEAQKTGNYGYTF; DNA: TGTGCCAGCAGTGAAGCGCAAAAGACAGGGAACTATGGCTACACCTTC
D: NA; J: TRBJ2-1; size: NA; V: TRBV9; CDR3: CASSVAGAGEQFF; DNA: TGTGCCAGCAGCGTAGCGGGAGCGGGTGAGCAGTTCTTC
D: NA; J: TRBJ1-5; size: NA; V: TRBV19; CDR3: CASNVRDSNQPQHF; DNA: TGTGCCAGTAATGTCCGAGATAGCAATCAGCCCCAGCATTTT
D: NA; J: TRBJ2-5; size: few; V: TRBV7-9; CDR3: CASSSGETQYF; DNA: TGTGCCAGCAGCTCCGGAGAGACCCAGTACTTC
D: TRBD1; J: TRBJ2-7; size: once; V: TRBV4-1; CDR3: CASSQDSETGGTYEQYF; DNA: TGCGCCAGCAGCCAAGATTCCGAGACAGGGGGGACCTACGAGCAGTACTTC
D: NA; J: TRBJ2-7; size: once; V: TRBV19; CDR3: CASSIVLAAFYEQYF; DNA: TGTGCCAGTAGTATCGTCCTTGCGGCTTTCTACGAGCAGTACTTC
D: NA; J: TRBJ1-1; size: NA; V: TRBV5-6; CDR3: CASSWGQNTEAFF; DNA: TGTGCCAGCAGCTGGGGACAGAACACTGAAGCTTTCTTT
D: TRBD2; J: TRBJ2-1; size: once; V: TRBV5-6; CDR3: CASSLALAGAYEQFF; DNA: TGTGCCAGCAGCTTGGCACTAGCGGGGGCTTATGAGCAGTTCTTC
D: NA; J: TRBJ1-5; size: NA; V: TRBV27; CDR3: CASSFSQGYGQPQHF; DNA: TGTGCCAGCAGTTTCAGTCAGGGGTACGGTCAGCCCCAGCATTTT
D: NA; J: TRBJ2-3; size: NA; V: TRBV6-1; CDR3: CAIHARDGVTDTQYF; DNA: TGTGCCATCCATGCCCGGGACGGCGTAACAGATACGCAGTATTTT
D: NA; J: TRBJ1-1; size: NA; V: TRBV7-8; CDR3: CASSLTVNTEAFF; DNA: TGTGCCAGCAGCTTAACGGTGAACACTGAAGCTTTCTTT
D: NA; J: TRBJ2-5; size: NA; V: TRBV10-2; CDR3: CATQPPSMETQYF; DNA: TGCGCCACCCAACCCCCGTCGATGGAGACCCAGTACTTC
D: NA; J: TRBJ2-7; size: NA; V: TRBV25-1; CDR3: CASSELYEGEQYF; DNA: TGTGCCAGCAGTGAATTATACGAAGGTGAGCAGTACTTC
D: NA; J: TRBJ1-5; size: NA; V: TRBV6-1; CDR3: CASSDYSSYNQPQHF; DNA: TGTGCCAGCAGTGACTACTCCAGCTACAATCAGCCCCAGCATTTT
D: NA; J: TRBJ1-4; size: NA; V: TRBV5-4; CDR3: CASSFHQSATNEKLFF; DNA: TGTGCCAGCAGCTTTCATCAGAGTGCAACTAATGAAAAACTGTTTTTT
D: NA; J: TRBJ2-7; size: once; V: TRBV7-9; CDR3: CASSLGSAAAYEQYF; DNA: TGTGCCAGCAGCTTAGGATCGGCAGCTGCCTACGAGCAGTACTTC
D: NA; J: TRBJ2-7; size: NA; V: TRBV2; CDR3: CASTEVGSSYEQYF; DNA: TGTGCCAGCACCGAAGTGGGCAGCTCCTACGAGCAGTACTTC
D: TRBD1; J: TRBJ2-1; size: NA; V: TRBV9; CDR3: CASSAGQGYNNEQFF; DNA: TGTGCCAGCAGCGCGGGACAGGGATATAACAATGAGCAGTTCTTC
D: TRBD2; J: TRBJ2-5; size: NA; V: TRBV28; CDR3: CASSSAGGSQTQYF; DNA: TGTGCCAGCAGTTCAGCCGGGGGGTCGCAGACCCAGTACTTC
D: TRBD1; J: TRBJ2-2; size: NA; V: TRBV9; CDR3: CASSTDRTGANTGELFF; DNA: TGTGCCAGCAGCACTGACCGGACAGGGGCGAACACCGGGGAGCTGTTTTTT
D: TRBD2; J: TRBJ2-5; size: NA; V: TRBV27; CDR3: CASSPWASGGALIETQYF; DNA: TGTGCCAGCAGTCCCTGGGCTAGCGGGGGGGCCCTGATCGAGACCCAGTACTTC
D: NA; J: TRBJ1-5; size: NA; V: TRBV7-6; CDR3: CASSLSLGSNQPQHF; DNA: TGTGCCAGCAGCTTATCCCTAGGTAGCAATCAGCCCCAGCATTTT
D: TRBD2; J: TRBJ2-7; size: NA; V: TRBV13; CDR3: CASSLELAGYEQYF; DNA: TGTGCCAGCAGCTTAGAGCTAGCGGGCTACGAGCAGTACTTC
D: NA; J: TRBJ2-1; size: NA; V: TRBV10-1; CDR3: CASSESGQEDEQFF; DNA: TGCGCCAGCAGTGAGTCGGGCCAGGAAGATGAGCAGTTCTTC
D: TRBD1; J: TRBJ1-5; size: NA; V: TRBV5-1; CDR3: CASSRGQGADQPQHF; DNA: TGCGCCAGCAGCAGAGGACAGGGGGCCGATCAGCCCCAGCATTTT
D: TRBD1; J: TRBJ2-3; size: NA; V: TRBV19; CDR3: CASSPLRGLSPDTQYF; DNA: TGTGCCAGTAGTCCCCTCAGGGGGCTCTCCCCAGATACGCAGTATTTT
D: NA; J: TRBJ2-1; size: once; V: TRBV5-1; CDR3: CASSFFSGSSYNEQFF; DNA: TGCGCCAGCAGCTTCTTTAGCGGCAGCTCCTACAATGAGCAGTTCTTC
D: NA; J: TRBJ2-7; size: NA; V: TRBV7-2; CDR3: CASSLELGLGTYEQYF; DNA: TGTGCCAGCAGCTTAGAGCTCGGGTTAGGAACCTACGAGCAGTACTTC
D: NA; J: TRBJ2-1; size: NA; V: TRBV5-4; CDR3: CASSPPLAGNEQFF; DNA: TGTGCCAGCAGCCCTCCCTTAGCCGGCAATGAGCAGTTCTTC
D: NA; J: TRBJ2-2; size: NA; V: TRBV27; CDR3: CASSSLLVQGPNTGELFF; DNA: TGTGCCAGCAGTTCCCTTCTCGTTCAGGGGCCTAACACCGGGGAGCTGTTTTTT
D: NA; J: TRBJ2-1; size: NA; V: TRBV5-8; CDR3: CASSGGTSIFYNEQFF; DNA: TGTGCCAGCAGCGGGGGGACTTCCATATTCTACAATGAGCAGTTCTTC
D: TRBD2; J: TRBJ2-1; size: once; V: TRBV19; CDR3: CASTPLAGAYNEQFF; DNA: TGTGCCAGTACCCCACTAGCGGGAGCGTACAATGAGCAGTTCTTC
D: NA; J: TRBJ2-2; size: NA; V: TRBV6-5; CDR3: CASSDQWAAGELFF; DNA: TGTGCCAGCAGTGACCAGTGGGCGGCCGGGGAGCTGTTTTTT
D: NA; J: TRBJ2-7; size: NA; V: TRBV27; CDR3: CASSLRATNEQYF; DNA: TGTGCCAGCAGTTTAAGGGCCACTAACGAGCAGTACTTC
D: NA; J: TRBJ1-3; size: once; V: TRBV6-1; CDR3: CASSEGGASGNTIYF; DNA: TGTGCCAGCAGTGAAGGGGGGGCCTCTGGAAACACCATATATTTT
D: TRBD1; J: TRBJ2-7; size: NA; V: TRBV19; CDR3: CATGQGVYEQYF; DNA: TGTGCCACCGGACAGGGTGTATACGAGCAGTACTTC
D: NA; J: TRBJ2-7; size: NA; V: TRBV29-1; CDR3: CSVVWREGVYEQYF; DNA: TGCAGCGTTGTGTGGAGGGAGGGGGTCTACGAGCAGTACTTC
D: TRBD1; J: TRBJ1-2; size: once; V: TRBV7-6; CDR3: CASSLAAAGGILENGYTF; DNA: TGTGCCAGCAGCTTAGCGGCGGCAGGGGGCATCTTAGAGAATGGCTACACCTTC
D: TRBD2; J: TRBJ2-2; size: NA; V: TRBV9; CDR3: CASSGGSGAHTGELFF; DNA: TGTGCCAGCAGCGGAGGTAGCGGGGCACACACCGGGGAGCTGTTTTTT
D: TRBD2; J: TRBJ2-1; size: NA; V: TRBV4-3; CDR3: CASSQDWLAGMYNEQFF; DNA: TGCGCCAGCAGCCAAGATTGGCTAGCGGGGATGTACAATGAGCAGTTCTTC
D: NA; J: TRBJ1-2; size: once; V: TRBV5-4; CDR3: CASSLPGDYGYTF; DNA: TGTGCCAGCAGCTTGCCAGGGGACTATGGCTACACCTTC
D: NA; J: TRBJ2-7; size: NA; V: TRBV30; CDR3: CAWSRQTNAYEQYF; DNA: TGTGCCTGGAGCCGACAGACCAACGCCTACGAGCAGTACTTC
D: NA; J: TRBJ1-4; size: NA; V: TRBV29-1; CDR3: CSATSEGEKLFF; DNA: TGCAGCGCGACGTCAGAGGGGGAAAAACTGTTTTTT
D: NA; J: TRBJ2-1; size: NA; V: TRBV2; CDR3: CASSDFTGLSYNEQFF; DNA: TGTGCCAGCAGTGACTTCACAGGGCTCTCCTACAATGAGCAGTTCTTC
D: NA; J: TRBJ1-1; size: NA; V: TRBV7-9; CDR3: CASSLALGTPPNTEAFF; DNA: TGTGCCAGCAGCTTAGCGCTAGGGACACCACCGAACACTGAAGCTTTCTTT